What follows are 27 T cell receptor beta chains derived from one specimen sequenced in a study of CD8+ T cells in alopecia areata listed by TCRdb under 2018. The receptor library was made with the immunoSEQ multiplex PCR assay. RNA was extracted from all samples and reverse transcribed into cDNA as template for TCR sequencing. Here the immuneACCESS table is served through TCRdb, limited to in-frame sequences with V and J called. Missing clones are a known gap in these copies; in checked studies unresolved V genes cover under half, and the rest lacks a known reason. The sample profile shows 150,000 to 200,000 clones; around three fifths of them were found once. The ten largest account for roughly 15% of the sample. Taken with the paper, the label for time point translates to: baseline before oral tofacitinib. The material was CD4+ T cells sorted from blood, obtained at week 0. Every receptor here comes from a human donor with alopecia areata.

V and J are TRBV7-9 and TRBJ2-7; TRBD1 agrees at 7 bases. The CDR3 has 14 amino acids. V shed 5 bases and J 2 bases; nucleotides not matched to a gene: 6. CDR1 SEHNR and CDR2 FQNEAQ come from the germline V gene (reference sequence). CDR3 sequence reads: CASSMRQGPYEQYF. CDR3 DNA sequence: TGTGCCAGCAGCATGAGACAGGGACCCTACGAGCAGTACTTC.

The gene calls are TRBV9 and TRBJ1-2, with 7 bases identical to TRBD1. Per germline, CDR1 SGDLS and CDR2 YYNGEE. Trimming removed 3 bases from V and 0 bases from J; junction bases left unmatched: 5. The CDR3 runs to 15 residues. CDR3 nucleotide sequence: TGTGCCAGCAGCGCCCAGACAGGGCCTAACTATGGCTACACCTTC. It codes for CASSAQTGPNYGYTF.

CDR3 amino acids: CASSPGSRLDIQYF. CDR3 bases: TGTGCCAGTAGCCCGGGCAGCAGGTTAGATATTCAGTACTTC. The chain carries TRBV19 and TRBJ2-4; no definite D call. V shed 6 bases and J shed 10 bases, with 19 bases lying between them. Per the germline V gene, CDR1 is LNHDA and CDR2 is SQIVND (reference sequence). This CDR3 has 14 residues.

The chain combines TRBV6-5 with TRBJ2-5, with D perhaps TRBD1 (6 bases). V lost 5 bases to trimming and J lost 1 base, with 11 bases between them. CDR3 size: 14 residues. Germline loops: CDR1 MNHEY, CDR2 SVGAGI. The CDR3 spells CASSHRAPQETQYF. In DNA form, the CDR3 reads TGTGCCAGCAGTCACAGGGCCCCCCAAGAGACCCAGTACTTC.

The CDR3 DNA reads as TGTGCCAGCTCACCGCGGGACCCGACGCAATCACCCCTCCACTTT. This sequence encodes CASSPRDPTQSPLHF. The rearrangement uses TRBV18 and TRBJ1-6; perhaps TRBD1 as D (5 bases). Looked up from germline, CDR1 is KGHSH and CDR2 is LQKENI. V lost 3 bases, J lost 10 bases, and 16 bases lay in between. The CDR3 is 15 amino acids. The full variable domain, its missing parts supplied by reference TRBV18 and TRBJ1-6, is NAGVMQNPRHLVRRRGQEARLRCSPMKGHSHVYWYRQLPEEGLKFMVYLQKENIIDESGMPKERFSAEFPKEGPSILRIQQVVRGDSAAYFCASSPRDPTQSPLHFGNGTRLTVT.

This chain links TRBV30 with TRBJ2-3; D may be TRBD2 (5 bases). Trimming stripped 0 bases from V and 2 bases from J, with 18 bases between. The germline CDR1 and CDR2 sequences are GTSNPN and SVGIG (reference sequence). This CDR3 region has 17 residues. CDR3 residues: CAWSVVVSSFYTDTQYF. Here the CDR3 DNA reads TGTGCCTGGAGTGTTGTAGTCTCTAGCTTTTACACAGATACGCAGTATTTT.

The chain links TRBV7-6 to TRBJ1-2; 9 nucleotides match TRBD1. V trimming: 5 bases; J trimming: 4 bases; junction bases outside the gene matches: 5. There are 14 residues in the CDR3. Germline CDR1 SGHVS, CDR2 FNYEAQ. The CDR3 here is CASSPGTGTYGYTF. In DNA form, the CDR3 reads TGTGCCAGCAGCCCCGGGACAGGGACCTATGGCTACACCTTC.

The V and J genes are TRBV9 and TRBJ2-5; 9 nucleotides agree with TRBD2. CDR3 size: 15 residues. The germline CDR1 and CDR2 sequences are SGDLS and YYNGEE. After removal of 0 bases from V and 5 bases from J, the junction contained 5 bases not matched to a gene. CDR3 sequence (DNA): TGTGCCAGCAGCGTAGCGCTAGCGGGGAGTGAGACCCAGTACTTC. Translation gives CASSVALAGSETQYF.

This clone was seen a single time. The CDR3 sequence: CASRRPSRDTQSPGANVLTF. CDR3 coding DNA: TGTGCCAGCAGGCGACCTAGCCGGGACACACAATCCCCTGGGGCCAACGTCCTGACTTTC. The V gene is TRBV7-3, the J gene TRBJ2-6; D might be TRBD1 (6 bases). Germline V gene lookup returns CDR1 SGHTA and CDR2 FQGTGA. The CDR3 totals 20 residues. Trimming pared 6 bases from V and 2 bases from J, leaving 26 bases between.

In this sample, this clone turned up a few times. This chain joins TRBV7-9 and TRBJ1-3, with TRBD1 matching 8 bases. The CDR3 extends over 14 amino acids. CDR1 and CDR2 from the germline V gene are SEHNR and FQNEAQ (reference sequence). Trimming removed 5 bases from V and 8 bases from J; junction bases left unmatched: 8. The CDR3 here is CASSRGTGRDTIYF. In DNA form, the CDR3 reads TGTGCCAGCAGCAGGGGGACAGGTCGCGACACCATATATTTT.

The CDR3 is CSVERQGELYEQYF. The CDR3 DNA sequence: TGCAGCGTTGAAAGGCAGGGAGAACTTTACGAGCAGTACTTC. The rearrangement uses TRBV29-1 and TRBJ2-7; TRBD1 or TRBD2 may be the D gene (5 bases each). The CDR3 runs 14 residues. V was trimmed by 2 bases and J by 4 bases, leaving 15 bases between them. Germline V gives CDR1 SQVTM, CDR2 ANQGSEA.

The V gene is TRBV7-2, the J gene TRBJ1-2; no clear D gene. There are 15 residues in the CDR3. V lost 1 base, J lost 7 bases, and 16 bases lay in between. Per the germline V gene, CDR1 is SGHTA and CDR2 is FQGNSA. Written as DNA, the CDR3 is TGTGCCAGCAGCTTAGAATTGCAGGTTGCGACTGGCTACACCTTC. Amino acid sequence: CASSLELQVATGYTF.

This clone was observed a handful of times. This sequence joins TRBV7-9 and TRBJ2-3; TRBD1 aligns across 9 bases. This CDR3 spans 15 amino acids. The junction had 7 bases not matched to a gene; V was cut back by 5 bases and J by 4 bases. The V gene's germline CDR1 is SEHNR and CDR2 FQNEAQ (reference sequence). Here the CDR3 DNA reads TGTGCCAGCAGCCGCGGGACAGGGTTATCAGATACGCAGTATTTT. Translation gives CASSRGTGLSDTQYF.

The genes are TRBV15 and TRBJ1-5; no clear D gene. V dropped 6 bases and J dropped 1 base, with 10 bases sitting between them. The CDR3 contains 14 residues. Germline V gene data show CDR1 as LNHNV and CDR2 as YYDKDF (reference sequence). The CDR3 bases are TGTGCCACCAGGGAAAGGGAAAGCAATCAGCCCCAGCATTTT. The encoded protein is CATRERESNQPQHF.

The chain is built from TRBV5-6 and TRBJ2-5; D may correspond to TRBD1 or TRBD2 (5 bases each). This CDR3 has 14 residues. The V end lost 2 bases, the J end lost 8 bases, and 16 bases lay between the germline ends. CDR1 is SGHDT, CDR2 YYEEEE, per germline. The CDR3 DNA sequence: TGTGCCAGCAGCTTAACCGGGACCCACCCAACCCAGTACTTC. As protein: CASSLTGTHPTQYF.

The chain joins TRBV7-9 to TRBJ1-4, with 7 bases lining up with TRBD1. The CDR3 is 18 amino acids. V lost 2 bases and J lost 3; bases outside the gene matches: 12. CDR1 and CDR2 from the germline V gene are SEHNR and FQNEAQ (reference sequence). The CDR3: CASSLRGPGTVPNEKLFF. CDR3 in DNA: TGTGCCAGCAGCTTACGGGGCCCCGGGACAGTGCCTAATGAAAAACTGTTTTTT.

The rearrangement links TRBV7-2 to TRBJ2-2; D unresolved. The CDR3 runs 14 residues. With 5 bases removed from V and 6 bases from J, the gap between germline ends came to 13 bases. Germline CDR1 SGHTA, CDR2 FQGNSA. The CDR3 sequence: CASSQRWAPGELFF. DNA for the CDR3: TGTGCCAGCAGCCAACGGTGGGCCCCCGGGGAGCTGTTTTTT.

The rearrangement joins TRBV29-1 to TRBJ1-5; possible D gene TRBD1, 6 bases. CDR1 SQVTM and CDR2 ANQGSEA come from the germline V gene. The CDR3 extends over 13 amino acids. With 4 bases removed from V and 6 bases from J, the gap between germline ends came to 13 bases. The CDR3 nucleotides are TGCAGCGTTGTAGCAGGGGCGGCTCAGCCCCAGCATTTT. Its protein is CSVVAGAAQPQHF.

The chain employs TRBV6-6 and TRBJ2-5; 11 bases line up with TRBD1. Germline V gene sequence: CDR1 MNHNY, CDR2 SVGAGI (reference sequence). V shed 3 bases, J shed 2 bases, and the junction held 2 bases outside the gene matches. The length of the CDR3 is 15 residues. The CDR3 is CASSYWDRGQETQYF. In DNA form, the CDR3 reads TGTGCCAGCAGTTATTGGGACAGGGGGCAAGAGACCCAGTACTTC.

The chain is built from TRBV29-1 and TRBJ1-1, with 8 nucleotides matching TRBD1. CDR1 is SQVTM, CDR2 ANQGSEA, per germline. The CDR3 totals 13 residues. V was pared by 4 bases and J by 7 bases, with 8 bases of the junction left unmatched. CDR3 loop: CSVGGRQGLEAFF. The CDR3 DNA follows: TGCAGCGTTGGAGGACGACAGGGGCTTGAAGCTTTCTTT.

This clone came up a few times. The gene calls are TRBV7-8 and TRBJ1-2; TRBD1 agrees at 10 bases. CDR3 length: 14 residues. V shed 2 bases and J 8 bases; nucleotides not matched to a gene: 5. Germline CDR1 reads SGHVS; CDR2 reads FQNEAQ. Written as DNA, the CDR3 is TGTGCCAGCAGCTTAAGACAGGGGGCGCAGGGCTACACCTTC. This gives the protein CASSLRQGAQGYTF.

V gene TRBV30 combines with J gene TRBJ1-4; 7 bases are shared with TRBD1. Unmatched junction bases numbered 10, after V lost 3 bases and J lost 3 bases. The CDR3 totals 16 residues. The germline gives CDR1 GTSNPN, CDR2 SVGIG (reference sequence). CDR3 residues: CAWSAGTGTANEKLFF. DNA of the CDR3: TGTGCCTGGAGCGCCGGGACCGGGACAGCTAATGAAAAACTGTTTTTT.

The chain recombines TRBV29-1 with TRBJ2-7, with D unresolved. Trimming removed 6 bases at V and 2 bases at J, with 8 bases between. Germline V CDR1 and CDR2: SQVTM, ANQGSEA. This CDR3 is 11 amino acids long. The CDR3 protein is CSVSWAYEQYF. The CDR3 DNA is TGCAGCGTGTCGTGGGCCTACGAGCAGTACTTC.

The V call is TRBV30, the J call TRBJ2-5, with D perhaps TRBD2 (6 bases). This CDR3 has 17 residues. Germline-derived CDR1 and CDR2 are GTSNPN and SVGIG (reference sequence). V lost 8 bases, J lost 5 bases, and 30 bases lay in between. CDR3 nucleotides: TGTGCCCGCTCCCCAGGGAGATTCCTGGAGGGTTCGGAGACCCAGTACTTC. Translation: CARSPGRFLEGSETQYF.

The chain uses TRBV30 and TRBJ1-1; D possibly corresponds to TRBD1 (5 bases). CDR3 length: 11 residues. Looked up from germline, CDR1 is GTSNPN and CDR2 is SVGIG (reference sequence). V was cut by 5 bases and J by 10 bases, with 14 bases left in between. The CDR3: CAWGPDGGAFF. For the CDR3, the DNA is TGTGCCTGGGGTCCAGACGGGGGAGCTTTCTTT.

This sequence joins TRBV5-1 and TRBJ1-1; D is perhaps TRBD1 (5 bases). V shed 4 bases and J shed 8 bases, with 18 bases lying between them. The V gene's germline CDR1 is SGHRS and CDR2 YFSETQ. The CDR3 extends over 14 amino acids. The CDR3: CASSVAGTEGEAFF. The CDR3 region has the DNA TGCGCCAGCAGCGTCGCCGGGACGGAGGGAGAAGCTTTCTTT.

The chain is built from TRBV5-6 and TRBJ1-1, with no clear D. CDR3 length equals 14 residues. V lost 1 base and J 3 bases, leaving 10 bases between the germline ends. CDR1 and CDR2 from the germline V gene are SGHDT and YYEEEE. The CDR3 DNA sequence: TGTGCCAGCAGCTTGTTGGGCCGCGACACTGAAGCTTTCTTT. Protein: CASSLLGRDTEAFF.